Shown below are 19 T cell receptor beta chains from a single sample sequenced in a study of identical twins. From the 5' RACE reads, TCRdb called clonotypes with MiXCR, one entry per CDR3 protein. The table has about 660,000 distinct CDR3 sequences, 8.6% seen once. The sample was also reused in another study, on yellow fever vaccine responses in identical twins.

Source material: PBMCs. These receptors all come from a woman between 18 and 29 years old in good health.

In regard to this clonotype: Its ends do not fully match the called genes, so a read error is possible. CDR3 DNA: TGTGCCAGCAGTGACTCTGGCAGGGCGAACACCGGGGAGCTGGTTTTT. Protein sequence: CASSDSGRANTGELVF. The chain is built from TRBV6-4 and TRBJ2-2, with D perhaps assigned TRBD1 or TRBD2 (5 bases each). Germline-derived CDR1 and CDR2 are MRHNA and SNTAGT. There are 16 residues in the CDR3.

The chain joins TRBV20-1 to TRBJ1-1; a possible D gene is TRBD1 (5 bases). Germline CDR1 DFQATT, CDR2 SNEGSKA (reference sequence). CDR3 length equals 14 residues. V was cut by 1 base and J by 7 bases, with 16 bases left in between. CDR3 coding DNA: TGCAGTGCTAGAGTCAGGGACGAAGTAAGTGAAGCTTTCTTT. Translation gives CSARVRDEVSEAFF.

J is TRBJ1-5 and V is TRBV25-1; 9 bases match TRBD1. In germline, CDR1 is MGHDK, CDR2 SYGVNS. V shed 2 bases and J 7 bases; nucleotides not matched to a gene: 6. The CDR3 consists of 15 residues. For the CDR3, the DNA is TGTGCCAGCAGTGAAACCGGACAGGGGATCCAGCCCCAGCATTTT. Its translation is CASSETGQGIQPQHF.

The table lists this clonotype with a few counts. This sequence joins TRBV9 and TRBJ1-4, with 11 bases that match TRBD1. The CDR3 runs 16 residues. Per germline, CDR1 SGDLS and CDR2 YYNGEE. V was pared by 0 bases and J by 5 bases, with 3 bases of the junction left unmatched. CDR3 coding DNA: TGTGCCAGCAGCGTAGGTGGACAGGGGGCGAATGAAAAACTGTTTTTT. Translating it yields CASSVGGQGANEKLFF.

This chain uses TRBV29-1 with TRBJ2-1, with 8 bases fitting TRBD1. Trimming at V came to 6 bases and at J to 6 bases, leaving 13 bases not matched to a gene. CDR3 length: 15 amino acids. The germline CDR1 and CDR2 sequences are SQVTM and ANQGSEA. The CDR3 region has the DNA TGCAGCGTGGACCGCCCGGACAGGGAGCTCAATGAGCAGTTCTTC. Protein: CSVDRPDRELNEQFF.

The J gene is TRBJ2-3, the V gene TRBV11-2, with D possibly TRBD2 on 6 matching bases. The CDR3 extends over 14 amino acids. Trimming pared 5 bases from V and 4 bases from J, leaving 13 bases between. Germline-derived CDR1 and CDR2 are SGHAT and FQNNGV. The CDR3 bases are TGTGCCAGCAGCCCCCCGCGGGACGCAGATACGCAGTATTTT. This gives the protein CASSPPRDADTQYF.

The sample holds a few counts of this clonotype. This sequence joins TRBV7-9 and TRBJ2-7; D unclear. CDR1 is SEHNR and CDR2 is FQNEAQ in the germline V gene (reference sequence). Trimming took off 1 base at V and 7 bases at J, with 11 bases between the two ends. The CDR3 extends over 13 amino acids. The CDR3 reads CASSLGFPLEQYF. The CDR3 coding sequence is TGTGCCAGCAGCTTAGGCTTTCCTCTGGAGCAGTACTTC.

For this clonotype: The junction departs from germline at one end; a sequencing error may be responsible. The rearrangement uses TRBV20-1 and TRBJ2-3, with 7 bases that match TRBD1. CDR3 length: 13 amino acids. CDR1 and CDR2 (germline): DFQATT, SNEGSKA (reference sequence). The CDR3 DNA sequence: TGCAGTGCTTGGGACAGTAGCACGGATACGCAGTATTTT. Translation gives CSAWDSSTDTQYF.

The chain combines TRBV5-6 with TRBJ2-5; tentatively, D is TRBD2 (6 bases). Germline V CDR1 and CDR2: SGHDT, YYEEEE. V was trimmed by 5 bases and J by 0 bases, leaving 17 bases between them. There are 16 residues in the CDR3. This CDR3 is CASRSEGRSYQETQYF. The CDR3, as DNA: TGTGCCAGCAGATCGGAGGGGCGATCGTACCAAGAGACCCAGTACTTC. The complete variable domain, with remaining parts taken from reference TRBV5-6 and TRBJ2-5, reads DAGVTQSPTHLIKTRGQQVTLRCSPKSGHDTVSWYQQALGQGPQFIFQYYEEEERQRGNFPDRFSGHQFPNYSSELNVNALLLGDSALYLCASRSEGRSYQETQYFGPGTRLLVL.

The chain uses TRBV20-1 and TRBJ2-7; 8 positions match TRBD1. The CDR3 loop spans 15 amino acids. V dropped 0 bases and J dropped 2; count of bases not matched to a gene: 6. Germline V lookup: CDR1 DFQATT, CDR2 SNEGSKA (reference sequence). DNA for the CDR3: TGCAGTGCTAGAGAGTCGAACAGGGGGACCTACGAGCAGTACTTC. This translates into CSARESNRGTYEQYF.

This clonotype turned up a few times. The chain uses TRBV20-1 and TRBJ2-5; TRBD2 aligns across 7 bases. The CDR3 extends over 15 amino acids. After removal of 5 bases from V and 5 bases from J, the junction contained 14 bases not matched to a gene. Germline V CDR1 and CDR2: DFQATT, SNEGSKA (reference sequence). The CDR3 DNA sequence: TGCAGTGCTCCATATGGGGGGGAGAGGCCGGAGACCCAGTACTTC. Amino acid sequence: CSAPYGGERPETQYF.

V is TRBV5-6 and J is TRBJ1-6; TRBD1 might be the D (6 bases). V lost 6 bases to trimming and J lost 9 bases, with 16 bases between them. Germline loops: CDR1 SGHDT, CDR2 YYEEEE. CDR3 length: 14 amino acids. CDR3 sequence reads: CASNEGDVGSPLHF. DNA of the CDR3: TGTGCCAGCAACGAGGGGGACGTAGGTTCACCCCTCCACTTT.

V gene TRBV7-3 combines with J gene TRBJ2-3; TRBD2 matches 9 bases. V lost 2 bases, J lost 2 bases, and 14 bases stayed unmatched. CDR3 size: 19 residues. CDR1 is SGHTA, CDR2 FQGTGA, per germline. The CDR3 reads CASSLPTGIAGAHTDTQYF. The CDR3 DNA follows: TGTGCCAGCAGCTTACCCACGGGGATAGCGGGGGCGCACACAGATACGCAGTATTTT.

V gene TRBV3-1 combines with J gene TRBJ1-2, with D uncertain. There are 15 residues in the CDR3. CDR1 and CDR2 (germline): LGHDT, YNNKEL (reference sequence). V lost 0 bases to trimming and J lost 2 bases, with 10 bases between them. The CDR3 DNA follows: TGTGCCAGCAGCCAAGATCCCGGGAAGAACTATGGCTACACCTTC. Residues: CASSQDPGKNYGYTF.

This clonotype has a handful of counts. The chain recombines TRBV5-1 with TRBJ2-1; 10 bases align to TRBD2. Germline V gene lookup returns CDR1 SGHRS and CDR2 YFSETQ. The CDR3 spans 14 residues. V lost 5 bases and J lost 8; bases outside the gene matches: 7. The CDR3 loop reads CASRGLAVWDEQFF. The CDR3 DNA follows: TGCGCCAGCAGAGGACTAGCGGTGTGGGATGAGCAGTTCTTC. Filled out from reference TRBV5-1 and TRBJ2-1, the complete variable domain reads KAGVTQTPRYLIKTRGQQVTLSCSPISGHRSVSWYQQTPGQGLQFLFEYFSETQRNKGNFPGRFSGRQFSNSRSEMNVSTLELGDSALYLCASRGLAVWDEQFFGPGTRLTVL.

The CDR3 spells CAISPLAGKNTGELFF. The CDR3 region has the DNA TGTGCCATCAGCCCGCTAGCGGGGAAGAACACCGGGGAGCTGTTTTTT. The rearrangement uses TRBV10-3 and TRBJ2-2, with 9 nucleotides matching TRBD2. J gave up 1 base and V 6 bases, and 6 bases lay outside the gene matches. Germline lookup yields CDR1 ENHRY and CDR2 SYGVKD. The CDR3 consists of 16 residues.

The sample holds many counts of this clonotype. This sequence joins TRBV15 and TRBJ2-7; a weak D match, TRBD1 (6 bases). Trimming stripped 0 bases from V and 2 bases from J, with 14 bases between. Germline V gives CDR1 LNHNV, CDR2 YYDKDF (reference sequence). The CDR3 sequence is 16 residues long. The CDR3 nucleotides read TGTGCCACCAGCAGAGATAGGGGGACACAAACCTACGAGCAGTACTTC. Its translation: CATSRDRGTQTYEQYF.

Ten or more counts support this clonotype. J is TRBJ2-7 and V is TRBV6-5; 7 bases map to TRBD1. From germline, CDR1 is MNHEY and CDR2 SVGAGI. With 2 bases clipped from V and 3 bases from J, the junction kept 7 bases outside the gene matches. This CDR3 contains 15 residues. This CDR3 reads CASSYTSSGGYEQYF. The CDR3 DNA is TGTGCCAGCAGTTACACTTCGTCAGGGGGCTACGAGCAGTACTTC.

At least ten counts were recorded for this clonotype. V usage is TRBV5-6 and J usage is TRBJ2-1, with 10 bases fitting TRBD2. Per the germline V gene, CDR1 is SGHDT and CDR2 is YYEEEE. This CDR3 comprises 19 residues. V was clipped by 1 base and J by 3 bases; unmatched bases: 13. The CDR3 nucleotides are TGTGCCAGCAGCTTGTCATCGCTAGCGGGAGTAGCCTTCTACAATGAGCAGTTCTTC. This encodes CASSLSSLAGVAFYNEQFF.